The entry below describes one T cell receptor (beta chain). Its antigen is not identified. The sample is drawn from a study of beta chain features in type 1 diabetes. The study, taken as a whole, reports: Whether HLA type affects TCRB rearrangement stayed undetermined in the present work. People with Type 1 diabetes carried modestly yet significantly shorter TCRB CDR3s in all four CD4+ subsets. Across patients, naive, central memory and Treg TCRB repertoires exhibited apparently greater similarity than was observed across healthy donors.

Expressed TCRB transcripts were sequenced after all isolated RNA was converted to cDNA. Naive, central memory and regulatory T cell samples produced a mean of about 4 million reads. The repertoire was sequenced with immunoSEQ multiplex PCR; TCRdb's copy has only in-frame clones and lacks some. The sample contains some 350,000 clones, over 8.5% of which appear only once. Via the markers CD45RO/CCR7/CD25/CD127/CD95/CD27, stem cell-like memory, regulatory, central memory and naive CD4+ cells were sorted. The receptor comes from a man aged 25 to 40 with type 1 diabetes. The sample comprised central memory CD4+ T cells from blood.

CDR3 loop: CASSLERAGGEQYF. In DNA, the CDR3 is TGTGCCAGCAGCTTAGAGCGGGCTGGCGGTGAGCAGTACTTC. The chain carries TRBV5-4 and TRBJ2-7; tentative D call: TRBD2 (6 bases). The CDR3 extends over 14 amino acids. V dropped 2 bases and J dropped 7 bases, with 16 bases sitting between them. Germline CDR1 and CDR2: SGHNT and YYREEE (reference sequence).